One and the same sample provided the 9 T cell receptor beta chains below, sequenced in a study of CD8+CD57+ T cells in acquired aplastic anemia (dated by TCRdb to 2016 to 2019). The instrument was an Illumina HiSeq 2000. TCR beta VDJ combination and CDR3 sequence profiling used genomic DNA as the template. TCRdb took the public reads, trimmed them with fastp at Q25, ran MiXCR for clone calling and kept in-frame beta chains. Every distinct CDR3 protein forms one entry, paired with its most common genes and DNA. The sample data list about 240,000 distinct CDR3 sequences, and 47% of these were observed just once. Together, the top ten hold 6.5% to 10% of the sample. The patients picked for sequencing were ones in whom flow cytometry had shown an expansion of CD8+CD57+ cells. Source material: sorted CD4+, CD8+, or CD8+CD57+ T cells (not recorded which) from PBMCs. The receptors were gathered from a human donor with aplastic anemia.

The chain couples TRBV20-1 to TRBJ2-3, with 13 bases aligning to TRBD2. With V trimmed by 0 bases and J by 4 bases, 4 bases remained unmatched. In germline, CDR1 is DFQATT, CDR2 SNEGSKA (reference sequence). The CDR3 spans 16 residues. The CDR3 protein is CSARDIGTSGADTQYF. The DNA of the CDR3 is TGCAGTGCTAGAGATATAGGGACTAGCGGGGCAGATACGCAGTATTTT.

The V and J genes are TRBV25-1 and TRBJ1-6; 7 nucleotides align to TRBD1. Germline V gene lookup returns CDR1 MGHDK and CDR2 SYGVNS. V shed 5 bases, J shed 8 bases, and the junction held 9 bases outside the gene matches. The CDR3 runs 15 residues. This CDR3 is CASSLTGYGYSPLHF. DNA of the CDR3: TGTGCCAGCAGTCTGACAGGGTACGGGTATTCACCCCTCCACTTT.

The chain employs TRBV10-2 and TRBJ2-7; 7 nucleotides agree with TRBD1. The CDR3 loop spans 13 amino acids. Germline-derived CDR1 and CDR2 are WSHSY and SAAADI. V dropped 9 bases and J dropped 2; count of bases not matched to a gene: 7. DNA of the CDR3: TGCGCCAGTTGGGACAGACTTACCTACGAGCAGTACTTC. It is translated as CASWDRLTYEQYF.

This clonotype occurred many times. The chain has TRBV24-1 and TRBJ2-7; D may correspond to TRBD1 or TRBD2 (5 bases each). V shed 2 bases and J shed 5 bases, with 12 bases lying between them. Germline-derived CDR1 and CDR2 are KGHDR and SFDVKD. The CDR3 has 14 amino acids. CDR3 in DNA: TGTGCCACCAGTGATTCGGGACGAGCTAACGAGCAGTACTTC. Residues: CATSDSGRANEQYF.

This clonotype was seen repeatedly, ten times or more. The V gene is TRBV20-1, the J gene TRBJ2-7; 8 bases line up with TRBD1. The CDR3 length is 16 residues. Looked up from germline, CDR1 is DFQATT and CDR2 is SNEGSKA (reference sequence). The J segment lost 7 bases and the V segment lost 0 bases, leaving 14 bases of the junction unmatched. The CDR3 sequence is CSAREGVQGASREQYF. CDR3 sequence (DNA): TGCAGTGCTAGAGAAGGGGTTCAGGGGGCGTCGAGGGAGCAGTACTTC.

The V and J genes are TRBV19 and TRBJ2-7; 7 bases line up with TRBD2. Germline V lookup: CDR1 LNHDA, CDR2 SQIVND (reference sequence). This CDR3 has 14 amino acids. Unmatched junction bases numbered 8, after V lost 3 bases and J lost 6 bases. Written as DNA, the CDR3 is TGTGCCAGTAGTATTCCGGGGACGGGAGGCGAGCAGTACTTC. This sequence encodes CASSIPGTGGEQYF.

This clonotype has ten or more counts. The chain is built from TRBV7-8 and TRBJ2-2; D may be TRBD2 (5 bases). The germline V and J ends were trimmed by 4 bases and 4 bases, with 13 bases remaining between them. Per germline, CDR1 SGHVS and CDR2 FQNEAQ. This CDR3 contains 15 residues. The chain's CDR3 is CASSSGLWATGELFF. CDR3 nucleotide sequence: TGTGCCAGCAGCTCCGGACTTTGGGCCACCGGGGAGCTGTTTTTT.

This clonotype was observed at least ten times. The V gene is TRBV4-3, the J gene TRBJ2-7, with TRBD1 as a possible D gene (6 bases). Trimming removed 3 bases at V and 3 bases at J, with 15 bases between. Germline assignment: CDR1 LGHNA and CDR2 YSLEER. The CDR3 is 15 residues long. CDR3 nucleotide sequence: TGCGCCAGCAGCCATAGAACGGGACAAAACTACGAGCAGTACTTC. As protein: CASSHRTGQNYEQYF.

The rearrangement uses TRBV7-9 and TRBJ1-6; D is possibly TRBD1 (5 bases). The CDR3 length is 14 residues. Trimming pared 5 bases from V and 5 bases from J, leaving 10 bases between. Germline V gives CDR1 SEHNR, CDR2 FQNEAQ (reference sequence). The CDR3 protein is CASSQTGDNSPLHF. The CDR3 coding sequence is TGTGCCAGCAGCCAAACAGGAGATAATTCACCCCTCCACTTT.